These T cell receptor beta chains were read from a single sample in a study of T cell changes during pregnancy in multiple sclerosis. The protocol was immunoSEQ multiplex PCR, while the TCRdb copy is restricted to in-frame clones and leaves out a portion. Of approximately 74,000 clones listed, approximately 91% are singletons. Sequenced material: peripheral blood, taken before pregnancy. These receptors were taken from a female donor with multiple sclerosis, enrolled in a pregnancy study. CDR3s include the opening cysteine and the closing phenylalanine or tryptophan. A D gene is named only where the DNA matches it firmly. Clone size, where shown, is once, few, many, or a class for clones that have expanded.

D gene	clone size	V gene	J gene	CDR3 DNA	CDR3 protein
TRBD1	once	TRBV2	TRBJ2-5	TGTGCCAGCAGTATAGGGACAGGGACAGAGACCCAGTACTTC	CASSIGTGTETQYF
NA	once	TRBV28	TRBJ2-5	TGTGCCAGCAGTTCTCAACAAGGGGTCTACCAAGAGACCCAGTACTTC	CASSSQQGVYQETQYF
TRBD1	NA	TRBV19	TRBJ1-5	TGTGCCATCTCCGGGACAGGGGGCAGGCAGCCCCAGCATTTT	CAISGTGGRQPQHF
NA	NA	TRBV7-2	TRBJ2-3	TGTGCCAGCCGCGAGACTAGCACAGATACGCAGTATTTT	CASRETSTDTQYF
NA	NA	TRBV4-1	TRBJ1-1	TGCGCCAGCAGCCAAACACCGGGACTTAACACTGAAGCTTTCTTT	CASSQTPGLNTEAFF
NA	NA	TRBV28	TRBJ1-3	TGTGCCAGCAGTACCCCGGAGAGCTCTGGAAACACCATATATTTT	CASSTPESSGNTIYF
NA	few	TRBV5-1	TRBJ2-5	TGCGCCAGCAGCTTGGAGGGGGACCAAGAGACCCAGTACTTC	CASSLEGDQETQYF
NA	NA	TRBV10-3	TRBJ1-1	TGTGCCATCAGTCCACAGGGCCCGAACACTGAAGCTTTCTTT	CAISPQGPNTEAFF
TRBD2	NA	TRBV9	TRBJ2-1	TGTGCCAGCAGCTCAAGGACTAGCGGGGGTAGTGAGCAGTTCTTC	CASSSRTSGGSEQFF
TRBD1	NA	TRBV9	TRBJ1-2	TGTGCCAGCAGCGTAGAAGTTTCGGACAGGGGGTTCTTTGGCTACACCTTC	CASSVEVSDRGFFGYTF
NA	NA	TRBV9	TRBJ1-3	TGTGCCAGCAGCGTAGAGGCCCCTTGGACTGGGAGCTCTGGAAACACCATATATTTT	CASSVEAPWTGSSGNTIYF
NA	NA	TRBV7-9	TRBJ2-1	TGTGCCAGCAGTGGCGGGGACAGAGACTCCTACAATGAGCAGTTCTTC	CASSGGDRDSYNEQFF
NA	few	TRBV5-6	TRBJ1-2	TGTGCCAGCAGCTTGGCCCACGGCTATGGCTACACCTTC	CASSLAHGYGYTF
TRBD1	NA	TRBV10-3	TRBJ1-6	TGTGCCATGGGACAGGGCGGGAATTCACCCCTCCACTTT	CAMGQGGNSPLHF
TRBD1	NA	TRBV7-9	TRBJ2-2	TGTGCCAGCAGCTCGTACGGGACAGGGGGCGCTCGGACCGGGGAGCTGTTTTTT	CASSSYGTGGARTGELFF
TRBD2	NA	TRBV7-8	TRBJ2-5	TGTGCCAGCAGCTTACGACTAGCGGGAGCGCAAGAGACCCAGTACTTC	CASSLRLAGAQETQYF
NA	NA	TRBV14	TRBJ1-4	TGTGCCAGCAGCCAAGATTTTCTCGGGAAACTGTTTTTT	CASSQDFLGKLFF
TRBD2	NA	TRBV6-5	TRBJ2-1	TGTGCCAGCAGCCCCGGGACTAGCCCTCCGCGGGAGCAGTTCTTC	CASSPGTSPPREQFF
TRBD1	NA	TRBV18	TRBJ1-1	TGTGCCAGCTCACCTCGACAGGGAAAGAACACTGAAGCTTTCTTT	CASSPRQGKNTEAFF
TRBD1	NA	TRBV11-2	TRBJ1-1	TGTGCCAGCAGCCCCAGACAGGGTATCACTGAAGCTTTCTTT	CASSPRQGITEAFF